Listed below are T cell receptor beta chains from one sample, sequenced in a study of blood T cell repertoires in COVID-19. TCRdb's table, derived via immunoSEQ multiplex PCR, lists solely in-frame clones and lacks some. The sample includes 150,000 to 200,000 clones, roughly four fifths of them seen just once. The specimen sequenced was peripheral blood. The receptors shown here come from a human donor in a cohort sampled during active COVID-19. The conserved cysteine and the conserved F or W are not part of the CDR3 here. D genes are given only for firm matches.

j_call v_call d_call cdr3_aa
TRBJ1-1 TRBV20-1 - SARSGEAF
TRBJ1-1 TRBV25-1 - ASLPGSRTEAF
TRBJ1-1 TRBV19 - ASKGELLVNTEAF
TRBJ2-7 TRBV6-2/TRBV6-3 TRBD1 ASSYPFGTGSSYEQY
TRBJ2-7 TRBV6-5 - ASSPTPVTYEQY
TRBJ2-2 TRBV20-1 - SAYVQGELF
TRBJ1-4 TRBV4-1 - ASSQSPLATNEKLF
TRBJ2-6 TRBV28 TRBD2 ASSSAGGTSGANVLT
TRBJ2-2 TRBV28 - ASTRGGSGSGELF
TRBJ2-7 TRBV7-2 - ASSLIRGYEQY
TRBJ1-2 TRBV3-1/TRBV3-2 - ASSQVPDSKYGYT
TRBJ2-5 TRBV7-3 TRBD2 ASSLMAGGQETQY
TRBJ2-1 TRBV7-9 TRBD2 ASSSGLAGGYNEQF
TRBJ2-3 TRBV11-3 - ASSSGPKGADTQY
TRBJ2-2 TRBV12-5 - ASGLSRGELF
TRBJ2-3 TRBV28 - ASSLGAGARTDTQY
TRBJ2-3 TRBV7-2 - ASGGGQSDTQY
TRBJ2-1 TRBV7-6 TRBD2 ASSFLASGSFNEQF
TRBJ2-1 TRBV15 TRBD1 ATSRGTGYLYNEQF
TRBJ2-5 TRBV6-1 TRBD1 ASSEGLGTGGETQY
TRBJ2-7 TRBV5-5 TRBD2 ASSLAGGHYEQY
TRBJ2-3 TRBV4-3 TRBD2 ASSQDSAGGTDTQY
TRBJ2-7 TRBV7-9 TRBD2 ASSKWEGPGSEQY
TRBJ2-5 TRBV20-1 TRBD1 SASDLRQGPQETQY
TRBJ2-3 TRBV30 - ACKEGNTDTQY
TRBJ2-7 TRBV10-2 - ASSLNRDSNYLSYEQY
TRBJ2-1 TRBV9 - ASNPGGSYNEQF
TRBJ2-1 TRBV29-1 TRBD1 SVDPGTGGNNEQF
TRBJ2-7 TRBV29-1 TRBD1 SVEFRTGRTYEQY
TRBJ2-1 TRBV7-3 TRBD2 ASSSREGLNNEQF
TRBJ2-3 TRBV30 TRBD1 AWNPGTGGAARGTDTQY
TRBJ1-6 TRBV25-1 TRBD1 ASSKTGTGRFSPLH
TRBJ2-3 TRBV5-1 - ASSFPVGDTQY
TRBJ2-7 TRBV25-1 - ASSPGTLYEQY
TRBJ1-2 TRBV11-2 - ASSLRQVFRSGYT
TRBJ1-3 TRBV19 - ASSAQGTGNTIY
TRBJ2-1 TRBV5-8 TRBD2 ASTLGRRLAGVNEQF
TRBJ1-1 TRBV5-4 - ASSAQGGGTEAF
TRBJ1-2 TRBV11-2 - ASRPTGQGGYT
TRBJ2-7 TRBV6-5 TRBD1 ASSQPGQDSEQY
TRBJ1-1 TRBV6-5 - ASQGSTEAF